This T cell receptor beta chain is drawn from a study of STAT5B mutations in CD4+ large granular lymphocyte leukemia. TCRdb's table, derived via immunoSEQ multiplex PCR, lists solely in-frame clones and lacks some. The sample carries roughly 24,000 clones, roughly 70% recorded once. Notes on the study in general: CD4-sorted patient repertoires seemed more clonal than healthy CD4+ repertoires. Data were not HLA-matched across samples. No patients shared main leukemic clonotypes, though around 25% appeared at low frequency elsewhere.

CDR1 is KGHSH and CDR2 is LQKENI in the germline V gene. This CDR3 comprises 14 residues. The V gene end was trimmed by 3 bases and the J gene end by 1 base; junction bases not matched to a gene: 1. For this clone: As yet, its antigen is unknown.

Buffy coats from healthy blood donors served as controls. The rearrangement links TRBV18 to TRBJ2-7, with 9 positions matching TRBD1. The clonotype comes from a human donor in good health. Material for sequencing was CD4+ T cells from blood buffy coats. The CDR3: CASSPGTGSYEQYF. In DNA form, the CDR3 reads TGTGCCAGCTCACCCGGGACAGGGTCCTACGAGCAGTACTTC.